These T cell receptor beta chains were read from a single sample in a study of T cells in tuberculosis. TCRdb's copy holds only in-frame clones and misses some; the assay was immunoSEQ multiplex PCR. This sample has under 40,000 clones; just over 90% occur once, and the top ten carry 2.2%. The specimen was PBMCs. The receptors stem from a donor between 10 and 35 years old with latent tuberculosis or without tuberculosis infection. The CDR3 runs from the conserved cysteine through the conserved F or W. Fields, in order: clone size, J gene, D gene, V gene, CDR3 DNA, CDR3 protein. The D gene is left open where the match is weak. The size field is filled for only some rows; it gives once, few, many or a size class.

clone_size: .; j_call: TRBJ2-6; d_call: TRBD2; v_call: TRBV7-9; cdr3_nt: TGTGCCAGCGGGGGGGACGGCTACTCTGGGGCCAACGTCCTGACTTTC; cdr3_aa: CASGGDGYSGANVLTF
clone_size: .; j_call: TRBJ1-2; d_call: .; v_call: TRBV19; cdr3_nt: TGTGCCAGTACTAAGGGAGAGCTTGCTGGCTACACCTTC; cdr3_aa: CASTKGELAGYTF
clone_size: few; j_call: TRBJ1-6; d_call: .; v_call: TRBV4-3; cdr3_nt: TGCGCCAGCAGCCAAGTAAACAGGGTTAATTCACCCCTCCACTTT; cdr3_aa: CASSQVNRVNSPLHF
clone_size: .; j_call: TRBJ2-7; d_call: .; v_call: TRBV5-1; cdr3_nt: TGCGCCAGCAGCCCGGGGGGCAACGAGCAGTACTTC; cdr3_aa: CASSPGGNEQYF
clone_size: .; j_call: TRBJ2-3; d_call: .; v_call: TRBV19; cdr3_nt: TGTGCCAGTAGTAGAGGGCTCTCTAGCACAGATACGCAGTATTTT; cdr3_aa: CASSRGLSSTDTQYF
clone_size: .; j_call: TRBJ1-3; d_call: .; v_call: TRBV30; cdr3_nt: TGTGCCTGGAGTGTAAACGGGAGAAACACCATATATTTT; cdr3_aa: CAWSVNGRNTIYF
clone_size: .; j_call: TRBJ1-4; d_call: .; v_call: TRBV5-1; cdr3_nt: TGCGCCAGCTCCGCGGTGGGTATCGATGAAAAACTGTTTTTT; cdr3_aa: CASSAVGIDEKLFF
clone_size: .; j_call: TRBJ1-5; d_call: TRBD1; v_call: TRBV19; cdr3_nt: TGTGCCAGTAGTCTCGGACAGGGCTCGTATAGCAATCAGCCCCAGCATTTT; cdr3_aa: CASSLGQGSYSNQPQHF
clone_size: .; j_call: TRBJ1-3; d_call: .; v_call: TRBV30; cdr3_nt: TGTGCCTGGAGTGTACAGGGAGTAAACACCATATATTTT; cdr3_aa: CAWSVQGVNTIYF
clone_size: .; j_call: TRBJ1-1; d_call: .; v_call: TRBV9; cdr3_nt: TGTGCCAGCAGCAAATGGGCCATAATGAACACTGAAGCTTTCTTT; cdr3_aa: CASSKWAIMNTEAFF
clone_size: .; j_call: TRBJ2-3; d_call: .; v_call: TRBV12-2; cdr3_nt: TGTGCAAGTCGCTTCAGGGGGAGAACAGATACGCAGTATTTT; cdr3_aa: CASRFRGRTDTQYF